These 17 T cell receptor beta chains were sequenced from one sample in a study of T cell responses to AZD1222 COVID-19 vaccine (dated by TCRdb to the early 2020s). Explained via the paper, the time point label denotes: about 28 days (+/-7) after the second vaccine dose. The library was prepared using the immunoSEQ multiplex PCR assay. This immuneACCESS table, as held by TCRdb, lists in-frame sequences with V and J called but not all clones. Of the missing ones, under half trace to an unresolved V gene in checked studies; the others have no known cause. The sample includes about 120,000 clones, with just over 90% observed a single time. The ten most abundant clones make up around 5.1% of the sample. The starting material was peripheral blood, obtained 28 days after the second AZD1222 dose. Receptors originate from an adult who received the AZD1222 COVID-19 vaccine.

CDR3 DNA sequence: TGTGCCAGCAGTTACCAAGGGGGTAACGAGCAGTACTTC. It is translated as CASSYQGGNEQYF. The V and J genes are TRBV6-6 and TRBJ2-7, with D possibly TRBD1 on 6 matching bases. CDR3 length: 13 residues. Per germline, CDR1 MNHNY and CDR2 SVGAGI (reference sequence). The V end lost 2 bases, the J end lost 5 bases, and 10 bases lay between the germline ends.

The V and J genes are TRBV11-1 and TRBJ1-1; 9 bases are shared with TRBD1. Germline CDR1 and CDR2: SGHAT and FQDESV (reference sequence). The CDR3 length is 15 residues. V was clipped by 5 bases and J by 3 bases; unmatched bases: 7. The CDR3 region has the DNA TGTGCCAGCAGCCTAGGGACAGGGATGGACACTGAAGCTTTCTTT. Translation: CASSLGTGMDTEAFF.

This clone showed up just once. The rearrangement uses TRBV2 and TRBJ1-2; 7 nucleotides match TRBD1. Germline loops: CDR1 SNHLY, CDR2 FYNNEI. V gave up 8 bases and J gave up 2 bases; unmatched junction bases: 8. The CDR3 is 14 residues long. The DNA of the CDR3 is TGTGCCAGCGTAGGGACAGTTGGAAACTATGGCTACACCTTC. It codes for CASVGTVGNYGYTF.

The chain couples TRBV27 to TRBJ1-1; TRBD1 aligns across 9 bases. V dropped 2 bases and J dropped 1; count of bases not matched to a gene: 5. The CDR3 has 16 amino acids. The germline V gene encodes CDR1 MNHEY and CDR2 SMNVEV (reference sequence). Here the CDR3 reads CASSLDRDRANTEAFF. DNA of the CDR3: TGTGCCAGCAGTTTAGACAGGGACAGGGCGAACACTGAAGCTTTCTTT.

This chain links TRBV12-3 or TRBV12-4 with TRBJ1-5; D is undetermined. This CDR3 has 13 amino acids. V dropped 3 bases and J dropped 8 bases, with 11 bases sitting between them. CDR3 protein: CASSFIGREPQHF. The CDR3 region has the DNA TGTGCCAGCAGTTTCATCGGTCGGGAGCCCCAGCATTTT.

This clone was seen a single time. The CDR3 region has the DNA TGTGCCAGCAGTTCTAGCATGGCCCCCTACGAGCAGTACTTC. It is translated as CASSSSMAPYEQYF. The chain carries TRBV28 and TRBJ2-7; a possible D gene is TRBD2 (5 bases). In germline, CDR1 is MDHEN, CDR2 SYDVKM. The V end was cut by 4 bases, the J end by 2 bases, with 12 bases between. This CDR3 has 14 residues.

J is TRBJ1-1 and V is TRBV21-1; the table's TRBD1 call for D was not verified on the DNA. TRBV21-1 is a documented pseudogene. This CDR3 region has 15 residues. CDR3 coding DNA: TGTGCCAGCAGCAAAGTGGTTAGGGGGAGCACTGAAGCTTTCTTT. Its translation is CASSKVVRGSTEAFF.

V is TRBV13 and J is TRBJ1-6, with D hard to call. The V end was cut by 6 bases, the J end by 14 bases, with 14 bases between. The CDR3 consists of 12 residues. CDR1 and CDR2 (germline): PRHDT, FYEKMQ (reference sequence). The CDR3 DNA reads as TGTGCCAGCAGATCCGCTCGCGGGGCCCTCCACTTT. Amino acid sequence: CASRSARGALHF.

V is TRBV5-1 and J is TRBJ2-3, with TRBD2 as a possible D gene (6 bases). CDR3 length: 15 residues. V was cut by 2 bases and J by 2 bases, with 12 bases left in between. Germline V gene lookup returns CDR1 SGHRS and CDR2 YFSETQ. The CDR3 DNA is TGCGCCAGCAGCTTTCGGGAGTCAAACACAGATACGCAGTATTTT. Its protein product is CASSFRESNTDTQYF.

V usage is TRBV19 and J usage is TRBJ1-5, with a possible D match to TRBD1 (5 bases). Trimming shortened V by 7 bases and J by 9 bases, and 16 bases separated the two germline ends. The CDR3 sequence is 13 residues long. Germline V CDR1 and CDR2: LNHDA, SQIVND (reference sequence). The CDR3 DNA reads TGTGCCAGTAAGGAGCAGGGTGGGTCGCCCCAGCATTTT. Translation: CASKEQGGSPQHF.

The V call is TRBV6-5, the J call TRBJ2-1; tentatively, D is TRBD1 (6 bases). The CDR3 has 16 amino acids. Germline V lookup: CDR1 MNHEY, CDR2 SVGAGI. V was cut by 4 bases and J by 2 bases, with 15 bases left in between. DNA of the CDR3: TGTGCCAGCAGTTCACCCCACAGGGTACCCTACAATGAGCAGTTCTTC. It encodes CASSSPHRVPYNEQFF.

This sequence joins TRBV11-3 and TRBJ2-3, with 9 bases lining up with TRBD2. This CDR3 spans 17 amino acids. V lost 5 bases to trimming and J lost 2 bases; unmatched junction nucleotides: 11. Germline CDR1 reads SGHNT; CDR2 reads YENEEA. The CDR3 protein is CASSPGQSGRNTDTQYF. CDR3 coding DNA: TGTGCCAGCAGCCCAGGTCAGAGCGGGAGGAACACAGATACGCAGTATTTT.

This sequence joins TRBV3-1 (or the pseudogene TRBV3-2) and TRBJ1-3, with a possible D match to TRBD1 (5 bases). The CDR3 covers 15 residues. With 4 bases removed from V and 0 bases from J, the gap between germline ends came to 10 bases. Per germline, CDR1 LGHDT and CDR2 YNNKEL (reference sequence). The CDR3 DNA reads as TGTGCCAGCAGCCGGGACCGCTACTCTGGAAACACCATATATTTT. This codes for CASSRDRYSGNTIYF.

CDR3 region: CASSQPGGTYNEQFF. The CDR3 nucleotides read TGTGCCAGCAGTCAGCCCGGGGGGACCTACAATGAGCAGTTCTTC. This chain joins TRBV6-6 and TRBJ2-1; 7 bases match TRBD2. The germline gives CDR1 MNHNY, CDR2 SVGAGI (reference sequence). The CDR3 sequence is 15 residues long. Germline trimming cut 5 bases from V and 2 bases from J; bases unmatched to any gene: 6.

The V gene is TRBV5-4, the J gene TRBJ2-7; 8 positions agree with TRBD2. Germline CDR1 SGHNT, CDR2 YYREEE (reference sequence). The V segment lost 5 bases and the J segment 5 bases; nucleotides outside the gene matches: 6. CDR3 length equals 13 residues. Here the CDR3 reads CASRPGGVHEQYF. CDR3 nucleotides: TGTGCCAGCAGACCCGGGGGGGTTCACGAGCAGTACTTC.

V gene TRBV30 combines with J gene TRBJ2-1, with 9 bases fitting TRBD2. CDR3 length equals 12 residues. The germline CDR1 and CDR2 sequences are GTSNPN and SVGIG (reference sequence). V lost 4 bases, J lost 5 bases, and 0 bases stayed unmatched. CDR3 DNA: TGTGCCTGGACTAGCGGGGACAATGAGCAGTTCTTC. Its protein is CAWTSGDNEQFF.

This sequence joins TRBV9 and TRBJ2-1; 10 bases match TRBD1. The CDR3 runs 20 residues. The ends lost 2 bases at V and 9 bases at J; junction bases unmatched: 23. Germline-derived CDR1 and CDR2 are SGDLS and YYNGEE. The CDR3 DNA reads as TGTGCCAGCAGCGTTCAATTTAAGGATTCTGGACAGGGGGTTAGGAGTGAGCAGTTCTTC. Translation gives CASSVQFKDSGQGVRSEQFF.